The present T cell receptor (beta chain) was sequenced within a study of shared clonotypes between healthy human individuals. The germline V gene encodes CDR1 MNHEY and CDR2 SVGAGI. This CDR3 region has 13 residues. Trimming pared 5 bases from V and 11 bases from J, leaving 16 bases between. Sequencing used immunoSEQ multiplex PCR; TCRdb keeps in-frame clones, though not all of them. The top ten clones hold more than 0.35% of a sample with 2 million to 3 million clones, roughly 93% of them seen once. The sequence was obtained from a man aged 18 to 35 in good health. Some clones in this sample may be carry-over from other donors' samples. Sample: naive CD4+ T cells from PBMCs. Subset in this sample: CD45RA+ positively selected. The rearrangement uses TRBV6-5 and TRBJ1-5; maybe TRBD1 (5 bases). In DNA, the CDR3 is TGTGCCAGCAGTCAAACCCCCGACAGTACCCAGCATTTT. It is translated as CASSQTPDSTQHF.